What follows describes a single TCR beta chain. One junction end disagrees with the germline gene, perhaps due to a read error. This entry belongs to a study of cytomegalovirus exposure and HLA in healthy donors. The CDR3 sequence is 15 residues long. Germline V lookup: CDR1 MDHEN, CDR2 SYDVKM. It was with 60 Vbeta and 13 Jbeta primers that the PCR ran. Produced via immunoSEQ multiplex PCR; TCRdb's table is partial and in-frame only. The data contain 150,000 to 200,000 clones, roughly four fifths of them seen just once; the ten biggest clones take up around 4.7%. The chain combines TRBV28 with TRBJ1-6; TRBD1 might be the D (5 bases). The receptor comes from a woman under 30 in good health and CMV-seropositive. The sequencing sample was made of PBMCs. CDR3 coding DNA: TGTGCCGGCAGCTATGGGCGGGGGAGGAACTCACCCCTCCACTTT. Its translation is CAGSYGRGRNSPLHF.